This TCR beta chain was sequenced during a study of shared clonotypes between healthy human individuals. Whole-study context: The cohort comprised a couple of women and a few men. Their ages spanned 18 to 49 years.

Trimming shortened V by 4 bases and J by 0 bases, and 10 bases separated the two germline ends. The CDR3 length is 15 residues. Germline lookup yields CDR1 LNHDA and CDR2 SQIVND (reference sequence). The assay ran at deep level. Genomic DNA of every subset was divided equally among multiple immunoSEQ plates. Authors' processing steps: As immunoSEQ supplied junction-only sequences (without quality scores), filtering differed. Method: immunoSEQ multiplex PCR; TCRdb's copy keeps in-frame clones and lacks some. The DNA gave D and trimming, while V, J and clone size come from that table. The sample yields about 2 million clones, over 85% seen once.

The sequencing sample was made of naive CD4+ T cells sorted from blood. Specified subset: CD45RA+ positively selected. The source of this sequence is a man in his late teens or twenties in good health. The chain has TRBV19 and TRBJ2-1; a possible D gene is TRBD2 (6 bases). CDR3 loop: CASSRGVNSYNEQFF. The DNA for the CDR3 is TGTGCCAGTAGTAGGGGGGTAAACTCCTACAATGAGCAGTTCTTC.